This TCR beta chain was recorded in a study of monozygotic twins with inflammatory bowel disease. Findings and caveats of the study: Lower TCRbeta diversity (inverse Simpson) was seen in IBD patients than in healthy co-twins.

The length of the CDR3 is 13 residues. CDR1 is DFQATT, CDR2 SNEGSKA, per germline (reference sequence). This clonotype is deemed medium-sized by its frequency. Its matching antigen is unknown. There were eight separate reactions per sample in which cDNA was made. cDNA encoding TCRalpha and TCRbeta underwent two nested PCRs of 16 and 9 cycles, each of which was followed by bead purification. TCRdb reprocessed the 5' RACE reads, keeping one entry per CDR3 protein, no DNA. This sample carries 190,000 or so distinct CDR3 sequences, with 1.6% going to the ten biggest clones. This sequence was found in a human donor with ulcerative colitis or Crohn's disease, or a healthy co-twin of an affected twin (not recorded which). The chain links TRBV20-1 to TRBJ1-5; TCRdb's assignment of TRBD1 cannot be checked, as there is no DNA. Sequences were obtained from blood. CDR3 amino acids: CSARSGVDQPQHF.